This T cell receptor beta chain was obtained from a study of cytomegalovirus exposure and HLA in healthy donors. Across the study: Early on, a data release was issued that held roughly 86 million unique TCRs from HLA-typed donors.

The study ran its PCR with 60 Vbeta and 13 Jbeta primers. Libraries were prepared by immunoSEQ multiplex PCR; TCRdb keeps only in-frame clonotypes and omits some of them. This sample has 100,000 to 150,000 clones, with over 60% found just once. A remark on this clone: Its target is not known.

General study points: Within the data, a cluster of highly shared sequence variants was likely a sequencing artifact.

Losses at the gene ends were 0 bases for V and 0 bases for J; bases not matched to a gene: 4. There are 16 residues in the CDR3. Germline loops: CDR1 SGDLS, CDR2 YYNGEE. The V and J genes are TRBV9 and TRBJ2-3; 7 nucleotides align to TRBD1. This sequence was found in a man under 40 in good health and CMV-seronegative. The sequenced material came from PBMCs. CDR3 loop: CASSVEGGHSTDTQYF. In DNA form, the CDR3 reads TGTGCCAGCAGCGTAGAAGGGGGCCACAGCACAGATACGCAGTATTTT.